The 26 T cell receptor beta chains reported below all come from one sample, sequenced in a study of T cells in Graves' hyperthyroidism and ophthalmopathy. The investigators amplified TCR beta CDR3 regions from RNA transcripts. Using the HTBI primer set, a first-round RT-PCR was run on the TCR CDR3. TCRdb reanalysed the multiplex PCR reads using MiXCR and keeps one entry per CDR3 protein. The table shows about 520,000 distinct CDR3 sequences, with roughly 24% occurring only once. Sequencing used blood. The receptors come from a woman aged 25 to 39 with Graves' ophthalmopathy.

The chain has TRBV6-5 and TRBJ2-7; 7 bases are shared with TRBD1. Germline values: CDR1 MNHEY, CDR2 SVGAGI. V shed 0 bases and J 0 bases; nucleotides not matched to a gene: 5. There are 16 residues in the CDR3. CDR3 DNA: TGTGCCAGCAGTTACTCGAAAAGGACAGGCTCCTACGAGCAGTACTTC. Amino acid sequence: CASSYSKRTGSYEQYF.

J is TRBJ1-5 and V is TRBV19; D uncertain. Deletions cut 9 bases from V and 0 bases from J, with 15 bases between. The CDR3 is made up of 15 amino acids. Germline V CDR1 and CDR2: LNHDA, SQIVND (reference sequence). The CDR3 sequence: CASRHDRYSNQPQHF. The CDR3, as DNA: TGTGCCAGCCGGCATGATCGCTATAGCAATCAGCCCCAGCATTTT.

The rearrangement joins TRBV20-1 to TRBJ2-5; TRBD1 aligns across 11 bases. The CDR3 consists of 13 residues. Germline CDR1 DFQATT, CDR2 SNEGSKA (reference sequence). V lost 6 bases and J lost 7; bases outside the gene matches: 7. In DNA, the CDR3 is TGCAGTGCCGGACAGGGGGCTTTCGGGACCCAGTACTTC. Its protein is CSAGQGAFGTQYF.

This clonotype was seen more than once but under ten times. This rearrangement joins TRBV11-1 to TRBJ2-7, with D tentatively TRBD1 (6 bases). Germline V CDR1 and CDR2: SGHAT, FQDESV (reference sequence). The CDR3 totals 13 residues. The germline V and J ends were trimmed by 5 bases and 7 bases, with 15 bases remaining between them. The CDR3 DNA follows: TGTGCCAGCAGCCCAGACTACCAGGGGGAGCAGTACTTC. Its protein product is CASSPDYQGEQYF.

This clonotype was found many times. The rearrangement links TRBV30 to TRBJ1-2, with D unclear. Between the trimmed V and J ends, which lost 4 bases and 8 bases, there was a span of 11 bases. The CDR3 has 11 amino acids. CDR1 and CDR2 (germline): GTSNPN, SVGIG (reference sequence). CDR3 in amino acids: CAWTITSGYTF. CDR3 DNA sequence: TGTGCCTGGACCATTACCTCGGGCTACACCTTC. Supplemented by reference TRBV30 and TRBJ1-2, the full variable domain reads SQTIHQWPATLVQPVGSPLSLECTVEGTSNPNLYWYRQAAGRGLQLLFYSVGIGQISSEVPQNLSASRPQDRQFILSSKKLLLSDSGFYLCAWTITSGYTFGSGTRLTVV.

This chain connects TRBV6-2 or TRBV6-3 to TRBJ2-2, with D maybe TRBD1 (6 bases). V was trimmed by 4 bases and J by 4 bases, leaving 13 bases between them. Germline-derived CDR1 and CDR2 are MNHEY and SVGEGT. This CDR3 spans 15 amino acids. The CDR3 DNA is TGTGCCAGCAGTTCACAGGGTAGGGTCACCGGGGAGCTGTTTTTT. Translated: CASSSQGRVTGELFF.

This chain uses TRBV29-1 with TRBJ2-7; TRBD2 is a possible D gene (6 bases). The CDR3 has 12 amino acids. Looked up from germline, CDR1 is SQVTM and CDR2 is ANQGSEA. Trimming removed 6 bases from V and 6 bases from J, with 15 bases in between. For the CDR3, the DNA is TGCAGCGTCCGGGGACTGGGTCGCGAGCAGTACTTC. This translates into CSVRGLGREQYF.

This chain uses TRBV6-1 with TRBJ2-5, with no clear D. The length of the CDR3 is 19 residues. V was shortened by 4 bases and J by 3 bases, with 27 bases between the two germline ends. The V gene's germline CDR1 is MNHNS and CDR2 SASEGT. CDR3 DNA: TGTGCCAGCAGTGCCCGACGCCCACTTGGGTGGCTTGGTGAAGAGACCCAGTACTTC. Its protein product is CASSARRPLGWLGEETQYF.

The V and J genes are TRBV6-1 and TRBJ1-2, with 11 nucleotides matching TRBD1. The V gene's germline CDR1 is MNHNS and CDR2 SASEGT. This CDR3 is 15 amino acids long. V shed 8 bases and J 2 bases; nucleotides not matched to a gene: 7. CDR3 region: CASFRTGGANYGYTF. Here the CDR3 DNA reads TGTGCCAGCTTTCGGACAGGGGGCGCCAACTATGGCTACACCTTC.

As for this clonotype: Without the conserved terminal phenylalanine or tryptophan, this CDR3 likely stems from a read error. The J gene is TRBJ2-7, the V gene TRBV6-1; TRBD1 matches at 9 bases. This CDR3 has 15 amino acids. Germline V lookup: CDR1 MNHNS, CDR2 SASEGT. V lost 6 bases, J lost 5 bases, and 11 bases stayed unmatched. The CDR3 bases are TGTGCCAGCAGAAGCATCCGGGACAGGGCCCACGAGCAGTACTCC. It yields the protein CASRSIRDRAHEQYS.

The chain is built from TRBV5-1 and TRBJ1-1; no clear D gene. Deletions cut 4 bases from V and 3 bases from J, with 7 bases between. Germline CDR1 reads SGHRS; CDR2 reads YFSETQ. This CDR3 spans 12 amino acids. The CDR3 spells CASSHKDTEAFF. CDR3 nucleotides: TGCGCCAGCAGCCACAAGGACACTGAAGCTTTCTTT.

V is TRBV19 and J is TRBJ1-1; D remains unclear. The CDR3 consists of 13 residues. V was pared by 7 bases and J by 1 base, with 10 bases between. The germline V gene has CDR1 LNHDA and CDR2 SQIVND (reference sequence). CDR3 nucleotide sequence: TGTGCCAGTACCTCCCTGGCGAACACTGAAGCTTTCTTT. It yields the protein CASTSLANTEAFF.

The table lists this clonotype with many counts. The rearrangement joins TRBV6-1 to TRBJ1-1, with 10 bases matching TRBD1. After removal of 6 bases from V and 6 bases from J, the junction contained 10 bases not matched to a gene. The CDR3 length is 15 residues. Looked up from germline, CDR1 is MNHNS and CDR2 is SASEGT. The CDR3 loop is CASRHPGQGTAEAFF. The CDR3 DNA reads as TGTGCCAGCAGACACCCGGGACAGGGGACCGCTGAAGCTTTCTTT.

This clonotype was counted many times. The rearrangement links TRBV6-2 or TRBV6-3 to TRBJ1-2, with a possible D match to TRBD1 (6 bases). Germline lookup yields CDR1 MNHEY and CDR2 SVGEGT. The CDR3 consists of 20 residues. V was clipped by 0 bases and J by 4 bases, with 27 bases between them. The CDR3 is CASSYSFRRPDRGVCYGYTF. Written as DNA, the CDR3 is TGTGCCAGCAGTTACTCGTTTAGGCGGCCGGACAGAGGCGTGTGCTATGGCTACACCTTC.

Only a few counts were recorded for this clonotype. The germline gene is not matched at one end of the junction; a read error may be the cause. The CDR3 DNA follows: TGTGCCAGTCAGGGGACTAGACAAGATACCCAGTACTTC. Translation: CASQGTRQDTQYF. This chain joins TRBV12-3 or TRBV12-4 and TRBJ2-5; 8 nucleotides align to TRBD2. The CDR3 sequence is 13 residues long.

This clonotype was recorded many times. The chain is built from TRBV11-1 and TRBJ1-1, with D hard to call. The CDR3 consists of 14 residues. Germline assignment: CDR1 SGHAT and CDR2 FQDESV (reference sequence). Deletions cut 0 bases from V and 4 bases from J, with 9 bases between. The CDR3 region is CASSLARGSTEAFF. The CDR3 bases are TGTGCCAGCAGCTTAGCGCGCGGGAGCACTGAAGCTTTCTTT.

This clonotype appeared many times. The chain combines TRBV9 with TRBJ1-3; a possible D gene is TRBD1 (5 bases). The CDR3 loop spans 16 amino acids. Per the germline V gene, CDR1 is SGDLS and CDR2 is YYNGEE. V dropped 0 bases and J dropped 0 bases, with 10 bases sitting between them. CDR3 loop: CASSVGGSSSGNTIYF. The CDR3 nucleotides are TGTGCCAGCAGCGTAGGGGGGTCGAGCTCTGGAAACACCATATATTTT. The full variable domain, in which reference TRBV9 and TRBJ1-3 provide the parts outside the CDR3, is DSGVTQTPKHLITATGQRVTLRCSPRSGDLSVYWYQQSLDQGLQFLIQYYNGEERAKGNILERFSAQQFPDLHSELNLSSLELGDSALYFCASSVGGSSSGNTIYFGEGSWLTVV.

This clonotype was seen many times. The gene calls are TRBV29-1 and TRBJ2-7; TRBD1 agrees at 8 bases. The J segment lost 5 bases and the V segment lost 7 bases, leaving 7 bases of the junction unmatched. The germline V gene encodes CDR1 SQVTM and CDR2 ANQGSEA. The CDR3 covers 12 residues. The CDR3, as DNA: TGCAGCGCTAGGACAGGGAAGGACGAGCAGTACTTC. This gives the protein CSARTGKDEQYF.

This clonotype was seen ten or more times. V usage is TRBV30 and J usage is TRBJ1-1, with D hard to call. The CDR3 totals 13 residues. Between the trimmed V and J ends, which lost 4 bases and 2 bases, there was a span of 11 bases. Germline CDR1 reads GTSNPN; CDR2 reads SVGIG (reference sequence). This CDR3 reads CAWNTEENTEAFF. In DNA form, the CDR3 reads TGTGCCTGGAATACGGAAGAAAACACTGAAGCTTTCTTT.

The table lists this clonotype with a few counts. The chain is built from TRBV6-5 and TRBJ1-1, with D tentatively TRBD1 (6 bases). Germline V gives CDR1 MNHEY, CDR2 SVGAGI. There are 13 residues in the CDR3. The V gene lost 2 bases and the J gene lost 4 bases, with 8 bases spanning the gap. The CDR3 loop is CASSYGGTTEAFF. Written as DNA, the CDR3 is TGTGCCAGCAGTTACGGGGGCACCACTGAAGCTTTCTTT.

This chain connects TRBV6-1 to TRBJ2-7; either TRBD1 or TRBD2 may fit D (5 bases each). CDR1 MNHNS and CDR2 SASEGT come from the germline V gene. Trimming left V 2 bases short and J 1 base short, with 12 bases between. The CDR3 is 15 amino acids. Here the CDR3 reads CASSEFGTDSYEQYF. The DNA of the CDR3 is TGTGCCAGCAGTGAATTCGGGACCGATTCCTACGAGCAGTACTTC.

This chain joins TRBV2 and TRBJ1-2; the match to TRBD1 covers 10 bases. The CDR3 is 13 residues long. With V trimmed by 9 bases and J by 9 bases, 10 bases remained unmatched. Germline lookup yields CDR1 SNHLY and CDR2 FYNNEI. For the CDR3, the DNA is TGTGCCAGGCGAGGGGACAGGGGTACTCGCTACACCTTC. Translating gives CARRGDRGTRYTF. Complete variable domain (other parts from reference TRBV2 and TRBJ1-2): EPEVTQTPSHQVTQMGQEVILRCVPISNHLYFYWYRQILGQKVEFLVSFYNNEISEKSEIFDDQFSVERPDGSNFTLKIRSTKLEDSAMYFCARRGDRGTRYTFGSGTRLTVV.

This clonotype was seen a handful of times. The chain employs TRBV12-3 or TRBV12-4 and TRBJ1-5; no definite D call. The CDR3 runs 14 residues. The V end lost 6 bases, the J end lost 7 bases, and 16 bases lay between the germline ends. The CDR3 DNA is TGTGCCAGCAGCGAAAACCTGGTTCGGCAGCCCCAGCATTTT. It encodes CASSENLVRQPQHF.

This clonotype was found many times. This rearrangement joins TRBV6-1 to TRBJ2-5; possibly TRBD1 or TRBD2 for D (5 bases each). There are 14 residues in the CDR3. Germline CDR1 reads MNHNS; CDR2 reads SASEGT. The V end lost 3 bases, the J end lost 5 bases, and 13 bases lay between the germline ends. As DNA, the CDR3 is TGTGCCAGCAGTGATTTTAGGGGACGGGAGACCCAGTACTTC. Translation: CASSDFRGRETQYF.

This clonotype appeared many times. This chain links TRBV6-1 with TRBJ1-5; D is uncertain. The CDR3 is 13 residues long. Deletions cut 10 bases from V and 2 bases from J, with 12 bases between. Looked up from germline, CDR1 is MNHNS and CDR2 is SASEGT. The CDR3 loop reads CATRAGGNQPQHF. CDR3 DNA sequence: TGTGCCACCCGAGCCGGGGGCAATCAGCCCCAGCATTTT.

This clonotype showed up many times. This chain joins TRBV11-2 and TRBJ2-7; TRBD2 matches at 12 bases. CDR1 is SGHAT and CDR2 is FQNNGV in the germline V gene. The CDR3 has 15 amino acids. V lost 6 bases and J lost 5; bases outside the gene matches: 8. The CDR3 region is CASRPSGGADNEQYF. The CDR3 DNA reads as TGTGCCAGCAGGCCTAGCGGGGGGGCCGACAACGAGCAGTACTTC. The complete variable domain, with remaining parts taken from reference TRBV11-2 and TRBJ2-7, reads EAGVAQSPRYKIIEKRQSVAFWCNPISGHATLYWYQQILGQGPKLLIQFQNNGVVDDSQLPKDRFSAERLKGVDSTLKIQPAKLEDSAVYLCASRPSGGADNEQYFGPGTRLTVT.